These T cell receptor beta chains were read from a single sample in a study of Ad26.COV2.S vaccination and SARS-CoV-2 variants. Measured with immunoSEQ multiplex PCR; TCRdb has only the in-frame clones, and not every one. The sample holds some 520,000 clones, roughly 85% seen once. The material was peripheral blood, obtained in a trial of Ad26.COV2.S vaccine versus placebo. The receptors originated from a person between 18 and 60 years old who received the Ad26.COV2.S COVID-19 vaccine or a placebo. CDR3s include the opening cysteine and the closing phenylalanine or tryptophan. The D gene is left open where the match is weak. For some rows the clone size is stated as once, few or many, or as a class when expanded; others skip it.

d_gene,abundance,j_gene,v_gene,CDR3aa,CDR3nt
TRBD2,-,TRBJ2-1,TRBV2,CASRAPTSGGYNEQFF,TGTGCCAGCAGGGCACCCACTAGCGGGGGCTACAATGAGCAGTTCTTC
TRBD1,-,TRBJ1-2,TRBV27,CASSTSRGRIGGDGYTF,TGTGCCAGCAGTACGTCCAGGGGGCGAATAGGAGGAGATGGCTACACCTTC
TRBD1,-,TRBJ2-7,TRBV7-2,CASSLLRQGYEQYF,TGTGCCAGCAGCTTACTCCGACAGGGATACGAGCAGTACTTC
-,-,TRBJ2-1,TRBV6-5,CASSYSALSSYNEQFF,TGTGCCAGCAGTTACTCCGCTCTTAGCTCCTACAATGAGCAGTTCTTC
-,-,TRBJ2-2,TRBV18,CASSPFKVNTGELFF,TGTGCCAGCTCACCATTCAAGGTTAACACCGGGGAGCTGTTTTTT
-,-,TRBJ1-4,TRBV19,CASTRRVDNEKLFF,TGTGCCAGTACTCGCCGGGTCGATAATGAAAAACTGTTTTTT
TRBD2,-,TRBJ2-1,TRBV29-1,CSVVSGRSSYNEQFF,TGCAGCGTTGTAAGCGGGAGGAGCTCCTACAATGAGCAGTTCTTC
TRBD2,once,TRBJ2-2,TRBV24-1,CATKAGGDTGELFF,TGTGCCACCAAGGCGGGAGGGGACACCGGGGAGCTGTTTTTT
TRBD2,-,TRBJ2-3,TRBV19,CASSGGLATSTDTQYF,TGTGCCAGTAGTGGAGGACTAGCGACTAGCACAGATACGCAGTATTTT
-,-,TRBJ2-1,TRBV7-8,CASSRPPQHSGAAKPNSYNEQFF,TGTGCCAGCAGCCGACCCCCACAGCATTCGGGGGCCGCGAAACCTAACTCCTACAATGAGCAGTTCTTC
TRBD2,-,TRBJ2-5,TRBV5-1,CASSLRTSGRIWETQYF,TGCGCCAGCAGCCTGAGGACTAGCGGGAGGATCTGGGAGACCCAGTACTTC
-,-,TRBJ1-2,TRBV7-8,CASSLVLQGGGGYTF,TGTGCCAGCAGCTTAGTCCTGCAGGGCGGTGGAGGCTACACCTTC
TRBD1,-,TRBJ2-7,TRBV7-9,CASSLGDRNSYEQYF,TGTGCCAGCAGCTTAGGGGACAGAAACTCCTACGAGCAGTACTTC
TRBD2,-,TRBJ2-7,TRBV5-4,CASSPVGGSYEQYF,TGTGCCAGCAGCCCAGTGGGAGGGTCCTACGAGCAGTACTTC
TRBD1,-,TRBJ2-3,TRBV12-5,CASGLGQGGRVEVDTQYF,TGTGCTAGTGGTTTGGGACAGGGGGGCAGGGTGGAAGTGGATACGCAGTATTTT
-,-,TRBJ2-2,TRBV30,CAWSVQGTYTGELFF,TGTGCCTGGAGCGTTCAGGGGACCTACACCGGGGAGCTGTTTTTT
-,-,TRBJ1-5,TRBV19,CASSIVTVNQPQHF,TGTGCCAGTAGTATAGTTACAGTCAATCAGCCCCAGCATTTT
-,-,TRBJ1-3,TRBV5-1,CASSSSGTTGNTIYF,TGCGCCAGCAGCTCCTCCGGGACTACGGGAAACACCATATATTTT
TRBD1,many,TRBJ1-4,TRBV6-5,CASSYATGYEKLFF,TGTGCCAGCAGTTACGCGACAGGGTATGAAAAACTGTTTTTT
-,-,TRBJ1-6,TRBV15,CATSRDLGGPTLHF,TGTGCCACCAGCAGAGATCTCGGAGGTCCCACCCTCCACTTT
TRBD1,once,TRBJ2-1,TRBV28,CATYPMGTGEDEQFF,TGTGCCACCTACCCTATGGGGACAGGGGAGGATGAGCAGTTCTTC
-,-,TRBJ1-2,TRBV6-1,CASSEAANYGYTF,TGTGCCAGCAGTGAAGCGGCTAACTATGGCTACACCTTC
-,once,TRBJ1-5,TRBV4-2,CASSQDLWGAGNQPQHF,TGTGCCAGCAGCCAAGATCTCTGGGGGGCGGGCAATCAGCCCCAGCATTTT
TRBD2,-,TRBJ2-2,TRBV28,CASTNAGLAGGTKTGELFF,TGTGCCAGCACCAACGCGGGACTAGCGGGAGGAACCAAAACCGGGGAGCTGTTTTTT
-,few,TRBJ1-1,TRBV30,CAWGDGNTEAFF,TGTGCCTGGGGGGACGGGAACACTGAAGCTTTCTTT
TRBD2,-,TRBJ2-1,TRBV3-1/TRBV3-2,CASSARTSGHNEQFF,TGTGCCAGCAGCGCCCGGACTAGCGGACACAATGAGCAGTTCTTC
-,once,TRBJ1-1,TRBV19,CASRLVSLNTEAFF,TGTGCCAGCAGGCTTGTTAGCTTGAACACTGAAGCTTTCTTT
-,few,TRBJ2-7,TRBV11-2,CASSLDSGPAYEQYF,TGTGCCAGCAGCTTAGACAGCGGGCCAGCCTACGAGCAGTACTTC
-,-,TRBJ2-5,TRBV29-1,CSVAWVETQYF,TGCAGCGTGGCGTGGGTAGAGACCCAGTACTTC
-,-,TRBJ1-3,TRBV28,CASRSGGPGNTIYF,TGTGCCAGCCGCTCCGGTGGGCCTGGAAACACCATATATTTT
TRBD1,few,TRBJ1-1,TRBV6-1,CASSEDRGMTEAFF,TGTGCCAGCAGTGAGGACAGGGGGATGACTGAAGCTTTCTTT
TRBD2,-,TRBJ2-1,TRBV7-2,CASRQRGGRYNEQFF,TGTGCCAGCAGGCAACGCGGGGGGAGATACAATGAGCAGTTCTTC
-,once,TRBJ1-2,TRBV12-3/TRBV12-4,CASSYGGGYTF,TGTGCCAGCAGTTATGGCGGTGGCTACACCTTC
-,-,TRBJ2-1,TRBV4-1,CASSLSSGGFYNEQFF,TGCGCCAGCAGTTTATCGTCCGGGGGCTTCTACAATGAGCAGTTCTTC
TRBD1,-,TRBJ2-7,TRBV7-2,CASSVFPPRTGGPEQYF,TGTGCCAGCAGCGTATTCCCCCCCCGGACAGGGGGCCCCGAGCAGTACTTC
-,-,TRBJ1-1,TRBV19,CASRVGTGEAFF,TGTGCCAGCCGAGTTGGGACGGGTGAAGCTTTCTTT
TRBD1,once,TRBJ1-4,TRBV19,CASSLDTGVGEKLFF,TGTGCCAGTAGCCTAGACACAGGGGTTGGTGAAAAACTGTTTTTT
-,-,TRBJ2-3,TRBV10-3,CAISEGGDTQYF,TGTGCCATCAGTGAAGGGGGGGATACGCAGTATTTT
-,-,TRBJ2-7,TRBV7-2,CASSLVYSYEQYF,TGTGCCAGCAGCTTAGTGTACTCCTACGAGCAGTACTTC
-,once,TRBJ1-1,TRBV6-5,CASSYSSGGVEAFF,TGTGCCAGCAGTTACTCGAGCGGGGGGGTAGAGGCTTTCTTT
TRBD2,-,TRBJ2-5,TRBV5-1,CASSWGTSGEETQYF,TGCGCCAGCAGCTGGGGGACTAGCGGGGAAGAGACCCAGTACTTC
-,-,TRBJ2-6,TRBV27,CASRAGGANVLTF,TGTGCCAGCAGGGCAGGTGGGGCCAACGTCCTGACTTTC
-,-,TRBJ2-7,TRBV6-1,CASSELETSGSEQYF,TGTGCCAGCAGTGAACTGGAGACTAGTGGCTCCGAGCAGTACTTC
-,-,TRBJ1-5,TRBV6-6,CASRVLGSNQPQHF,TGTGCCAGCAGGGTTTTGGGTAGCAATCAGCCCCAGCATTTT
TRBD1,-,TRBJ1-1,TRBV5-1,CASSLAGTANTEAFF,TGCGCCAGCAGCTTGGCCGGGACAGCGAACACTGAAGCTTTCTTT
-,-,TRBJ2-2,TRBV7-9,CASSLAWNTGELFF,TGTGCCAGCAGCTTAGCGTGGAACACCGGGGAGCTGTTTTTT
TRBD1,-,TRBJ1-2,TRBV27,CASSFGTGGRYGYTF,TGTGCCAGCAGTTTTGGGACAGGGGGCAGGTATGGCTACACCTTC
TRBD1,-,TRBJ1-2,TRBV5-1,CASSLGGQVYGYTF,TGCGCCAGCAGCTTGGGGGGACAGGTCTATGGCTACACCTTC
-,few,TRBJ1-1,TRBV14,CASSQVRTGSAFF,TGTGCCAGCAGCCAAGTCAGGACTGGATCGGCTTTCTTT
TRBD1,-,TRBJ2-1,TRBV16,CASSPLTGDEQFF,TGTGCCAGCAGCCCCCTGACAGGGGACGAGCAGTTCTTC
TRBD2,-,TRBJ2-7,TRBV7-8,CASSPGGVLFSYEQYF,TGTGCCAGCAGCCCCGGGGGGGTCCTCTTCTCCTACGAGCAGTACTTC
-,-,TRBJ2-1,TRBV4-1,CASSQDTSDSSYNEQFF,TGCGCCAGCAGCCAAGATACTAGTGACAGCTCCTACAATGAGCAGTTCTTC
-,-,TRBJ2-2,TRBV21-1,CASSKGGAGSETGELFF,TGTGCCAGCAGCAAAGGGGGGGCAGGGAGCGAAACCGGGGAGCTGTTTTTT